One and the same sample provided the 28 T cell receptor beta chains below, sequenced in a study (dated by TCRdb to about 2015). Library method: 5' RACE. The sequencer was an Illumina MiSeq. TCRdb trimmed the raw reads at Q25, called clones with MiXCR and kept productive beta chains. One record per CDR3 amino acid sequence lists the most common genes and DNA. Recorded for this sample are about 11,000 distinct CDR3 sequences; approximately 17% of them occurred a single time. The ten largest clonotypes hold less than 5% of the sample. Cells that were CD4+CD25+CD127-/low were isolated as Tregs. Sequenced material: Tregs sorted from a lymph node. The receptors come from a female donor with breast cancer.

The V gene is TRBV5-1, the J gene TRBJ2-6, with 10 bases identical to TRBD2. CDR1 SGHRS and CDR2 YFSETQ come from the germline V gene. The CDR3 extends over 20 amino acids. The junction had 13 bases not matched to a gene; V was cut back by 1 base and J by 3 bases. This CDR3 reads CASSLRPSGSPYYGANVLTF. In nucleotides, the CDR3 is TGCGCCAGCAGCTTGAGGCCTAGCGGGAGCCCCTACTATGGGGCCAACGTCCTGACTTTC.

This clonotype was counted only a few times. The J gene is TRBJ2-1, the V gene TRBV5-1; D is unclear. CDR1 is SGHRS and CDR2 is YFSETQ in the germline V gene. The CDR3 is 14 amino acids. V was cut by 4 bases and J by 2 bases, with 10 bases left in between. This CDR3 reads CASSLESTYNEQFF. DNA for the CDR3: TGCGCCAGCAGCCTCGAGAGCACCTACAATGAGCAGTTCTTC.

Only a few counts were recorded for this clonotype. CDR3 protein: CASSQGTTGDEQFF. As DNA, the CDR3 is TGTGCCAGCAGCCAAGGGACTACAGGAGATGAGCAGTTCTTC. The chain combines TRBV11-2 with TRBJ2-1; 7 bases are shared with TRBD2. The length of the CDR3 is 14 residues. V shed 5 bases and J 8 bases; nucleotides not matched to a gene: 9. Germline V CDR1 and CDR2: SGHAT, FQNNGV.

This clonotype was counted at least ten times. V gene TRBV27 combines with J gene TRBJ2-7; D is possibly TRBD2 (7 bases). Trimming took 3 bases from V and 0 from J, leaving 18 bases between them. CDR1 is MNHEY, CDR2 SMNVEV, per germline (reference sequence). This CDR3 has 17 amino acids. CDR3 sequence: CASSFAGAERDSYEQYF. CDR3 nucleotides: TGTGCCAGCAGTTTTGCGGGGGCGGAGCGAGACTCCTACGAGCAGTACTTC.

This clonotype has a count of ten or more. The rearrangement joins TRBV5-1 to TRBJ2-5, with D unclear. Per the germline V gene, CDR1 is SGHRS and CDR2 is YFSETQ. Trimming left V 0 bases short and J 2 bases short, with 8 bases between. The CDR3 covers 14 residues. The DNA for the CDR3 is TGCGCCAGCAGCTTGGGGGCGGCTCAAGAGACCCAGTACTTC. Protein sequence: CASSLGAAQETQYF. Full variable domain (remainder filled in from reference TRBV5-1 and TRBJ2-5): KAGVTQTPRYLIKTRGQQVTLSCSPISGHRSVSWYQQTPGQGLQFLFEYFSETQRNKGNFPGRFSGRQFSNSRSEMNVSTLELGDSALYLCASSLGAAQETQYFGPGTRLLVL.

This clonotype is medium-sized (0.01 to 0.1%) within its sample. The V call is TRBV15, the J call TRBJ2-3, with a tentative D call TRBD2 (5 bases). Trimming pared 2 bases from V and 4 bases from J, leaving 10 bases between. Germline CDR1 and CDR2: LNHNV and YYDKDF (reference sequence). The CDR3 is 14 residues long. CDR3 residues: CATSRSAASDTQYF. CDR3 DNA sequence: TGTGCCACCAGCAGATCAGCGGCTTCAGATACGCAGTATTTT.

By frequency in the sample, this clonotype is medium-sized. The V gene is TRBV28, the J gene TRBJ2-4, with D tentatively TRBD2 (6 bases). Germline loops: CDR1 MDHEN, CDR2 SYDVKM. This CDR3 comprises 13 residues. V was pared by 10 bases and J by 0 bases, with 10 bases between. The CDR3: CAIGGLAKNIQYF. As DNA, the CDR3 is TGTGCCATTGGAGGGCTAGCCAAAAACATTCAGTACTTC. The variable domain in full, with the rest retrieved from reference TRBV28 and TRBJ2-4, is DVKVTQSSRYLVKRTGEKVFLECVQDMDHENMFWYRQDPGLGLRLIYFSYDVKMKEKGDIPEGYSVSREKKERFSLILESASTNQTSMYLCAIGGLAKNIQYFGAGTRLSVL.

By share, this clonotype counts as medium-sized. The chain combines TRBV27 with TRBJ1-2, with D uncertain. V was pared by 5 bases and J by 4 bases, with 11 bases between. The CDR3 has 13 residues. Germline CDR1 and CDR2: MNHEY and SMNVEV (reference sequence). In DNA form, the CDR3 reads TGTGCCAGCAGTCGCGGCCGCCTCTATGGCTACACCTTC. It specifies CASSRGRLYGYTF.

In this sample, this clonotype turned up once. This chain links TRBV6-2 or TRBV6-3 with TRBJ2-5; 12 bases are a match to TRBD2. Germline V gene data show CDR1 as MNHEY and CDR2 as SVGEGT. V dropped 6 bases and J dropped 5; count of bases not matched to a gene: 10. This CDR3 spans 16 amino acids. The CDR3 reads CASRRGLAGLLETQYF. The CDR3 bases are TGTGCCAGCAGGCGAGGACTAGCGGGACTGTTGGAGACCCAGTACTTC.

Sample share makes this clonotype medium-sized (0.01 to 0.1%). V is TRBV4-2 and J is TRBJ2-3; 8 bases map to TRBD2. The CDR3 loop spans 16 amino acids. Germline V gene lookup returns CDR1 LGHNA and CDR2 YNFKEQ. The V segment lost 3 bases and the J segment 2 bases; nucleotides outside the gene matches: 7. CDR3 protein: CASSQRAGAPTDTQYF. The CDR3 DNA reads as TGTGCCAGCAGCCAGAGAGCGGGAGCCCCCACAGATACGCAGTATTTT.

Note on this clonotype: This may stem from a read error, because a much larger clone lies one nucleotide away. The J gene is TRBJ2-5, the V gene TRBV5-1; D might be TRBD2 (5 bases). Germline V gives CDR1 SGHRS, CDR2 YFSETQ. CDR3 length equals 16 residues. V lost 0 bases and J 7 bases, leaving 19 bases between the germline ends. The CDR3 sequence is CASSLEVGLVAGTQYF. In DNA, the CDR3 is TGCGCCAGCAGCTTGGAAGTCGGGCTGGTTGCGGGGACCCAGTACTTC.

This clonotype occurred many times. The V gene is TRBV4-3, the J gene TRBJ2-3, with 11 positions matching TRBD2. CDR1 and CDR2 from the germline V gene are LGHNA and YSLEER. V trimming: 1 base; J trimming: 10 bases; junction bases outside the gene matches: 4. The CDR3 length is 14 residues. The CDR3 DNA sequence: TGCGCCAGCAGCCAAGGTAGCGGGGGGGGCTCGCAGTATTTT. Encoded protein: CASSQGSGGGSQYF.

In its sample, this clonotype is medium-sized. CDR3 nucleotide sequence: TGCAGTGCTAGAGAGCGGGAGAAGGACGAGCAGTACTTC. Translated, it gives CSAREREKDEQYF. The gene calls are TRBV20-1 and TRBJ2-7; 7 bases line up with TRBD2. Germline CDR1 DFQATT, CDR2 SNEGSKA (reference sequence). This CDR3 is built from 13 residues. Losses at the gene ends were 0 bases for V and 5 bases for J; bases not matched to a gene: 4.

As concerns this clonotype: One base away lies a much larger clone, so this may be a sequencing read error. This chain joins TRBV20-1 and TRBJ2-7; D possibly uses TRBD1 or TRBD2 (5 bases each). CDR1 is DFQATT, CDR2 SNEGSKA, per germline (reference sequence). This CDR3 spans 15 amino acids. CDR3 in DNA: TGCAGTGCCGAAGGACGGTTGAGAGGGACCTACGAGCAGTGCTTC. It yields the protein CSAEGRLRGTYEQCF.

This rearrangement joins TRBV5-1 to TRBJ2-3; D might be TRBD1 or TRBD2, each matching 5 bases. This CDR3 has 14 residues. V lost 5 bases to trimming and J lost 0 bases, with 10 bases between them. Germline CDR1 is SGHRS and CDR2 is YFSETQ. CDR3 residues: CASRSGASTDTQYF. CDR3 coding DNA: TGCGCCAGCAGATCCGGGGCGAGCACAGATACGCAGTATTTT.

This clonotype was counted at least ten times. The rearrangement uses TRBV4-1 and TRBJ2-7, with D possibly matching TRBD1 (6 bases). The CDR3 length is 13 residues. Trimming shortened V by 8 bases and J by 3 bases, and 14 bases separated the two germline ends. The germline CDR1 and CDR2 sequences are MGHRA and YSYEKL. The CDR3 sequence: CASSRTENYEQYF. The CDR3 DNA sequence: TGCGCCAGCTCCCGGACAGAAAACTACGAGCAGTACTTC.

Within the sample, this clonotype is medium-sized (0.01 to 0.1%). The chain employs TRBV11-2 and TRBJ2-2; D possibly matches TRBD1 or TRBD2 (5 bases each). Germline V lookup: CDR1 SGHAT, CDR2 FQNNGV. The CDR3 sequence is 16 residues long. Trimming stripped 2 bases from V and 2 bases from J, with 12 bases between. This CDR3 is CASSLQIGTNTGELFF. The DNA of the CDR3 is TGTGCCAGCAGCTTACAAATAGGGACCAACACCGGGGAGCTGTTTTTT.

Remarks on this clonotype: This may stem from a read error, because a much larger clone lies one nucleotide away. The gene calls are TRBV2 and TRBJ1-2; D unclear. In germline, CDR1 is SNHLY, CDR2 FYNNEI. Trimming shortened V by 6 bases and J by 8 bases, and 16 bases separated the two germline ends. This CDR3 spans 13 amino acids. CDR3 sequence (DNA): TGTGCCAGCAGGTCAAGTCGGGATACCGGCTACACCTTC. Its translation is CASRSSRDTGYTF.

This clonotype appeared many times. The chain uses TRBV12-3 or TRBV12-4 and TRBJ2-6; D is undetermined. The CDR3 totals 15 residues. The ends were cut back, 6 bases at V and 2 bases at J, with 11 bases in the middle. DNA for the CDR3: TGTGCCAGCAGGACATTGGGTACTGGGGCCAACGTCCTGACTTTC. Translating gives CASRTLGTGANVLTF.

This clonotype was counted at least ten times. The chain employs TRBV28 and TRBJ2-2; the D is unclear. This CDR3 has 13 amino acids. V dropped 2 bases and J dropped 4 bases, with 5 bases sitting between them. The germline CDR1 and CDR2 sequences are MDHEN and SYDVKM. The CDR3 reads CASSLGLTGELFF. In DNA, the CDR3 is TGTGCCAGCAGTTTAGGGCTCACCGGGGAGCTGTTTTTT.

This clonotype was observed many times. V is TRBV9 and J is TRBJ1-1; perhaps TRBD1 as D (6 bases). The CDR3 totals 14 residues. Germline V gene sequence: CDR1 SGDLS, CDR2 YYNGEE. Between the trimmed V and J ends, which lost 1 base and 6 bases, there was a span of 13 bases. The CDR3 DNA reads TGTGCCAGCAGCGTAAGGGGGGTATCGGCTGAAGCTTTCTTT. It encodes CASSVRGVSAEAFF.

This clonotype was recorded many times. This chain connects TRBV5-1 to TRBJ2-7; D not certain. V lost 1 base and J lost 4, with 6 bases in between. Germline V gene sequence: CDR1 SGHRS, CDR2 YFSETQ. The CDR3 length is 12 residues. The CDR3 protein is CASSLMGYEQYF. The CDR3 coding sequence is TGCGCCAGCAGCTTGATGGGATACGAGCAGTACTTC.

Comments on this clonotype: At one boundary the junction diverges from the germline segment, which might be a read error. The chain couples TRBV7-9 to TRBJ1-1; TRBD1 aligns across 10 bases. Germline CDR1 SEHNR, CDR2 FQNEAQ (reference sequence). The CDR3 consists of 16 residues. CDR3 DNA sequence: TGTGCCAGCAGCATAGGAGACAGGGGGCAGAGAACTGAAGCTCTCTTT. The encoded protein is CASSIGDRGQRTEALF. Complete variable domain (other parts from reference TRBV7-9 and TRBJ1-1): DTGVSQNPRHKITKRGQNVTFRCDPISEHNRLYWYRQTLGQGPEFLTYFQNEAQLEKSRLLSDRFSAERPKGSFSTLEIQRTEQGDSAMYLCASSIGDRGQRTEALFGQGTRLTVV.

This clonotype is deemed medium-sized. J is TRBJ2-7 and V is TRBV12-3 or TRBV12-4; 8 bases align to TRBD1. The V gene end was trimmed by 6 bases and the J gene end by 0 bases; junction bases not matched to a gene: 4. The CDR3 runs to 14 residues. CDR3 DNA sequence: TGTGCCAGCAGCCGACAGGGGTACTCCTACGAGCAGTACTTC. Translated, it gives CASSRQGYSYEQYF.

This clonotype appeared a single time. A read error may be the cause here, since a much bigger clone is one base away. This chain uses TRBV5-1 with TRBJ2-6, with D tentatively TRBD1 (6 bases). Germline V gene lookup returns CDR1 SGHRS and CDR2 YFSETQ. The CDR3 totals 21 residues. The CDR3 DNA follows: TGCGCCAGCAGCCCGAACCCGACAGGAGGCCGTAACTGGGATTGGGCCGACGTCCTGACTTTC. Residues: CASSPNPTGGRNWDWADVLTF.

This clonotype is medium-sized by share. The chain combines TRBV20-1 with TRBJ2-3, with a possible D match to TRBD1 (5 bases). V was cut by 3 bases and J by 10 bases, with 11 bases left in between. This CDR3 contains 11 residues. CDR1 is DFQATT, CDR2 SNEGSKA, per germline (reference sequence). The chain's CDR3 is CSARAGSSQYF. CDR3 nucleotides: TGCAGTGCTAGGGCAGGGTCTTCGCAGTATTTT.

This clonotype rates as medium-sized (0.01 to 0.1%). The chain joins TRBV20-1 to TRBJ1-4, with 7 positions matching TRBD1. This CDR3 is built from 14 residues. V shed 3 bases and J 8 bases; nucleotides not matched to a gene: 9. Germline lookup yields CDR1 DFQATT and CDR2 SNEGSKA (reference sequence). The CDR3 DNA follows: TGCAGTGCTAGTTACAGACAGGGAAACGAAAAACTGTTTTTT. Encoded protein: CSASYRQGNEKLFF.

Within the sample, this clonotype is medium-sized (0.01 to 0.1%). The chain combines TRBV4-2 with TRBJ1-1; D is ambiguous. The germline V and J ends were trimmed by 2 bases and 4 bases, with 17 bases remaining between them. The CDR3 loop spans 16 amino acids. Germline values: CDR1 LGHNA, CDR2 YNFKEQ. In nucleotides, the CDR3 is TGTGCCAGCAGCCAATTGGGTGTAACCGGGATCACTGAAGCTTTCTTT. Translation gives CASSQLGVTGITEAFF.